This T cell receptor (beta chain) was sequenced during a study of blood T cell repertoires in COVID-19 (dated by TCRdb to 2018 to 2020). The study in broad terms: Collaborator samples came from the United States, Italy and Spain and covered acute and convalescent phases of COVID-19. The prospective study material was composed of cDNA or gDNA derived from T cells, B-cell-depleted T cells, or PBMCs. The dataset comprised deeply sampled blood TCRbeta repertoires from subjects exposed to, actively infected with, or recovered from COVID-19. The repertoires were released in a freely available public database intended as a resource for research on the immune response to SARS-CoV-2. Samples came from the ongoing ImmuneRACE study (first 160 participants) plus 1,254 subjects from 6 global collaborators. The sample metadata nearly always contained a de-identified subject ID, COVID-19 status, age in years and sex. Where available, HLA class I and class II types were taken from metadata supplied by the sample provider and were not determined by assay-based typing. The study at large found these results: Clinical and demographic metadata were provided uncurated, with the amount varying by source and participant.

This clone was seen a single time. This receptor's antigen is unknown. No base quality values were provided; no much bigger clone lies one nucleotide off. The immunoSEQ Assay, a bias-controlled multiplex PCR, was used to amplify TCRbeta CDR3 regions from genomic DNA. The original pipeline was this. Within the assay, amplification of reference gene primers was used to estimate how many nucleated cells each sample contained. To quantify the absolute abundance of each unique TCRbeta CDR3 rearrangement, sequence reads were collapsed and filtered. For each sample, productive Simpson clonality was calculated as the square root of Simpson's diversity index across productive rearrangements. TCRdb stores this immuneACCESS table with in-frame sequences only. Part of the clones is absent; in the studies checked, under half of the shortfall reflects unresolved V genes, and no reason is known for the rest. D and trimming were read from the DNA, whereas the V and J calls and clone size are those reported in that table. The sample yields about 300,000 clones; more than 70% were counted once. In total, the top ten clones hold approximately 7.2% of the sample.

The CDR1 and CDR2 encoded by the germline V gene (reference sequence) are SEHNR and FQNEAQ. V is cut back by 5 bases and J by 2 bases, with 12 bases in the junction unmatched. The CDR3 sequence holds 16 residues, the cysteine and phenylalanine included. The DNA shown is the 48-base CDR3, in frame from base 1. Another Seattle source contributed samples from volunteer blood donors who had recovered from COVID-19. Each collaborating institution followed its own protocols to collect whole blood in K2EDTA tubes. For TCRbeta analysis, collaborators shipped samples in one of three forms: frozen whole blood, isolated PBMCs, or DNA extracted from either of those sample types.

The sample consisted of peripheral blood. This receptor was taken from a woman aged 25 to 39 who had recovered from COVID-19. The rearrangement combines TRBV7-9 with TRBJ2-7; 7 bases in between match TRBD1. CDR3 loop: CASSPWVTGNAYEQYF. In nucleotides, the sequence is TGTGCCAGCAGCCCTTGGGTGACAGGGAACGCCTACGAGCAGTACTTC.